This TCR beta chain was sequenced during a study of technical replicates of blood from four donors. Only in-frame clones appear in the TCRdb table, and some are missing; sequencing was by immunoSEQ multiplex PCR. The table shows fewer than 80,000 clones, with 80% to 90% occurring only once. The V end was cut by 7 bases, the J end by 2 bases, with 14 bases between. This CDR3 spans 14 amino acids. CDR1 MNHEY and CDR2 SVGAGI come from the germline V gene. The chain combines TRBV6-5 with TRBJ1-2, with D uncertain. Material for sequencing was PBMCs. This sequence originates from a human donor in good health. Some clones in this sample may be carry-over from other donors' samples. CDR3 in DNA: TGTGCCAGCACCCTGAGGACGGGGAACTATGGCTACACCTTC. Encoded protein: CASTLRTGNYGYTF.